This record covers a single T cell receptor (beta chain). Which antigen it targets is not known. No much larger clone exists at a distance of one base, and base qualities are not known. Library construction relied on PCR. Sequencer: Illumina HiSeq 2500. TCR library preparation used molecular barcoding, with unique molecular identifiers applied to normalize quantification of the TCRbeta repertoire. Clones were called with MiXCR by TCRdb after fastp trimmed the public reads at Q25, and only in-frame beta chains were retained. Rows are unified per CDR3 protein, each entry keeping the most common DNA and genes. Across this sample there are 350,000 to 500,000 distinct CDR3 sequences, with around two fifths seen only once. The ten most abundant clones make up 25% to 30% of the sample. This entry belongs to a study of T-cell reconstitution after alpha-beta-depleted transplantation in children (dated by TCRdb to about 2016). At the level of the whole study: The study quantitatively tracked T-cell immune reconstitution after TCRalphabeta/CD19-depleted allogeneic hematopoietic cell transplantation in children using TCR repertoire profiling.

What the authors observed across the whole study: The high TCRbeta diversity at day 60 in some patients was ascribed to recipient T cells and intrathymic progenitors that had survived conditioning. Apparently early alphabetaT-cell count recovery about two months after transplant reportedly relied on only several hundred rapidly expanded clones derived from non-depleted graft cells. The frequencies of hyperexpanded clones fell over the following months, and after one year, T-cell counts and TCRbeta diversity were mostly attributed to newly produced T cells.

This specimen's treatment or condition label, interpreted: allogeneic hematopoietic cell transplantation with graft depleted of TCRalphabeta T cells and CD19 B cells. TCRalphabeta/CD19-depleted allogeneic hematopoietic cell grafts were given to the transplant recipients, all of whom were children. V loses 7 bases of germline sequence and J loses 5 bases, and the interval between the two ends is 14 bases. The CDR3 measures 14 amino acids from cysteine to phenylalanine. Only the CDR3 DNA stays, 42 bases, in frame from base 1. Reading the germline V gene gives CDR1 MNHNS and CDR2 SASEGT. The sample in question was PBMCs, obtained before TCRalphabeta/CD19-depleted stem cell transplant. The source is a girl aged 2-9 years with aplastic anemia, due to receive a stem cell transplant. The sequence joins TRBV6-1 to TRBJ1-4; TRBD1 could be the D gene, as 6 bases match. The DNA reads TGTGCCAGCACTAAAAACAGGGCAAATGAAAAACTGTTTTTT. Translated, this is CASTKNRANEKLFF.